Sequencing of this T cell receptor beta chain was carried out in a study of cytotoxic CD8 clonotypes in ibrutinib-treated CLL (dated by TCRdb to the early 2020s). Background on the whole study: The cohort included some 14 treatment-naive and about a dozen relapsed/refractory patients; around 17 were IGHV unmutated. Responses were partial in some 24 patients and complete in 2; after median approximately 69 months follow-up, some 14 stayed in remission and roughly twelve progressed. Cryopreserved peripheral blood mononuclear cells were collected before treatment, at response, and at either disease progression or sustained remission. The response samples were drawn at a median of 12 months into treatment, with a range of about 6 to 36 months. On average, each sample yielded around 250,000 productive templates and around 100,000 productive rearrangements. Of the approximately 94 people in the trial, about 27 had longitudinal samples available. The study at large found these results: Clonality rose at ibrutinib response, remained stable during sustained remission, and dropped back toward baseline at progression. Sampling times were not matched between patients in sustained remission and patients whose disease was progressing, and lymph node repertoires were not examined. Baseline clonality was found to be higher than that of age-matched healthy donors and was strongly correlated with circulating CD8+ T-cell counts. Public clonotypes were rare and either shrank or stayed stable during treatment, and the rise in clonality at ibrutinib response reflected expansion of private clonotypes.

Sequences SGHTA (CDR1) and FQGNSA (CDR2) are obtained from the germline V gene. Inclusive of the bounding cysteine and phenylalanine, the CDR3 is 14 residues long. The retained sequence is limited to the CDR3, 42 bases, with the frame set at the first base. V and J lose 1 base and 0 bases, and a span of 6 bases separates them. For this clone: Its antigen is unknown. Base-call qualities are not available, and no considerably larger clone is one nucleotide away.

Each clonotype received, on average, around 10x coverage in deep resolution sequencing performed on a MiSeq, where the target depth lay between 1 in 1 million and 1 in 200,000 T cells. The immunoSEQ hsTCRB Kit was used to generate TCR beta libraries. Concerning the study's data processing: Data were analyzed with ImmunoSEQ Data Assistant and ImmunoSEQ Analyzer, with V, D and J genes assigned per IMGT definitions. Clonality, with values ranging from 0 to 1, was calculated as one minus the normalized Shannon entropy of productive rearrangement frequencies. Only overrepresented clonotypes making up at least 0.05% of each patient's repertoire were included in the public clonotype analysis. Approximately 12 age-matched healthy donor repertoires from immuneACCESS were used as controls for clonality. TCRdb retrieved this table from immuneACCESS and kept in-frame rearrangements only. Not all clones are present; in checked studies, unresolved V genes account for under half, and no reason is known for the remainder. V and J calls and clone size are given by that table; D and trimming were obtained from the DNA. The sample yields approximately 16,000 clones; 55% to 70% were counted once. Jointly, the top ten make up approximately 11% of the sample.

For TCR beta library preparation, approximately 2 micrograms of genomic DNA was extracted from cryopreserved PBMCs. High-throughput TCR beta sequencing was performed on longitudinal blood samples from CLL patients receiving ibrutinib monotherapy. The patients took part in an open-label, single-center phase 2 trial of ibrutinib monotherapy. The TCR sequence derives from a human donor with chronic lymphocytic leukemia. The rearrangement joined TRBV7-2 to TRBJ1-1, with no confidently assigned D gene. Sequenced here: PBMCs, sampled before ibrutinib treatment. The CDR3 protein sequence reads: CASSLVEMNTEAFF. Read as DNA, the sequence is TGTGCCAGCAGCTTAGTAGAGATGAACACTGAAGCTTTCTTT.